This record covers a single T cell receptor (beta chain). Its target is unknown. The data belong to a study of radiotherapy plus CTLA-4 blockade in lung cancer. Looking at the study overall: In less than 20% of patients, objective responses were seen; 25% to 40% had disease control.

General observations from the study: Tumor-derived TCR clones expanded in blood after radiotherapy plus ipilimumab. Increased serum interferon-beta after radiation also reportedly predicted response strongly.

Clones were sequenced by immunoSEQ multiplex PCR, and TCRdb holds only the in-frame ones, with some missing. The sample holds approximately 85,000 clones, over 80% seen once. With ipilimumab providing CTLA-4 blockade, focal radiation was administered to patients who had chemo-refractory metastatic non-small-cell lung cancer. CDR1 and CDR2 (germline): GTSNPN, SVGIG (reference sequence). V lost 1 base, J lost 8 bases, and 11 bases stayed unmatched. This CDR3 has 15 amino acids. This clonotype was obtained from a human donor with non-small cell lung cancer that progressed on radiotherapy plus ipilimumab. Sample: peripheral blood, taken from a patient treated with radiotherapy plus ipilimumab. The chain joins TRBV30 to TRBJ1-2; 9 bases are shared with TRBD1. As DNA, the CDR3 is TGTGCCTGGAGTGAGGCCCCACAGGGGGCGTCGGGCTACACCTTC. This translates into CAWSEAPQGASGYTF.